These 24 T cell receptor beta chains were all obtained from the same sample, sequenced in a study of blood T cell repertoires in COVID-19. Assay: immunoSEQ multiplex PCR; the TCRdb copy retains only in-frame clones and omits some. The sample carries under 300,000 clones, roughly 90% recorded once. Sequencing used PBMCs or T cells enriched from blood (not recorded which). The receptors were sampled from a woman aged 45-65 years who had recovered from COVID-19.

The rearrangement joins TRBV7-2 to TRBJ2-1; 10 positions agree with TRBD2. J gave up 4 bases and V 6 bases, and 6 bases lay outside the gene matches. Germline loops: CDR1 SGHTA, CDR2 FQGNSA. This CDR3 is 15 amino acids long. CDR3 sequence reads: CASSETSGLYNEQFF. The CDR3 DNA reads TGTGCCAGCAGTGAGACTAGCGGGTTATACAATGAGCAGTTCTTC.

The sample holds one count of this clone. J is TRBJ2-3 and V is TRBV7-2; D call uncertain. The V end lost 1 base, the J end lost 0 bases, and 8 bases lay between the germline ends. Germline CDR1 SGHTA, CDR2 FQGNSA. The CDR3 has 15 amino acids. The CDR3, as DNA: TGTGCCAGCAGCTTAGGTGTAACTAGCACAGATACGCAGTATTTT. Translated: CASSLGVTSTDTQYF.

The CDR3 here is CASSQAPTGSSEAFF. CDR3 bases: TGCGCCAGCAGCCAGGCTCCGACAGGGTCCTCTGAAGCTTTCTTT. V usage is TRBV4-3 and J usage is TRBJ1-1; 7 nucleotides agree with TRBD1. Trimming at V came to 3 bases and at J to 6 bases, leaving 10 bases not matched to a gene. The CDR3 length is 15 residues. Germline V lookup: CDR1 LGHNA, CDR2 YSLEER.

This chain links TRBV9 with TRBJ2-1; D might be TRBD2 (6 bases). The CDR3 runs 15 residues. In germline, CDR1 is SGDLS, CDR2 YYNGEE. Trimming took off 4 bases at V and 4 bases at J, with 15 bases between the two ends. Written as DNA, the CDR3 is TGTGCCAGCAGCCCTCGCGGGACGCGTTACAATGAGCAGTTCTTC. Translating it yields CASSPRGTRYNEQFF.

The genes are TRBV6-6 and TRBJ1-4; 10 nucleotides agree with TRBD1. The CDR3 runs 18 residues. V trimming: 5 bases; J trimming: 2 bases; junction bases outside the gene matches: 11. CDR1 is MNHNY, CDR2 SVGAGI, per germline (reference sequence). Here the CDR3 reads CASSLQTGGWSTNEKLFF. The CDR3 DNA is TGTGCCAGCAGTCTACAGACAGGGGGCTGGTCTACTAATGAAAAACTGTTTTTT.

J is TRBJ2-1 and V is TRBV7-2; a weak D match, TRBD2 (6 bases). The germline V and J ends were trimmed by 1 base and 4 bases, with 11 bases remaining between them. In germline, CDR1 is SGHTA, CDR2 FQGNSA. The CDR3 totals 15 residues. The CDR3 DNA sequence: TGTGCCAGCAGCTTAGGACGGGAGTCTTACAATGAGCAGTTCTTC. Encoded protein: CASSLGRESYNEQFF.

The chain uses TRBV23-1 and TRBJ1-5, with 8 bases that match TRBD1. TRBV23-1 is marked as an open reading frame, function uncertain. V lost 4 bases, J lost 2 bases, and 7 bases stayed unmatched. The CDR3 has 16 amino acids. The CDR3 nucleotides are TGCGCCAGCAGTCCTCAACAGGGGGGTTGCAATCAGCCCCAGCATTTT. It is translated as CASSPQQGGCNQPQHF.

The CDR3 nucleotides read TGTGCCAGCATTCCGAGCGGGAGGGCATTTATTGGCAATGAGCAGTTCTTC. Protein: CASIPSGRAFIGNEQFF. The gene calls are TRBV27 and TRBJ2-1; TRBD2 matches 10 bases. Germline V gene data show CDR1 as MNHEY and CDR2 as SMNVEV (reference sequence). V shed 7 bases, J shed 6 bases, and the junction held 15 bases outside the gene matches. CDR3 length: 17 amino acids.

The chain employs TRBV28 and TRBJ2-7; the match to TRBD2 covers 9 bases. V shed 7 bases, J shed 3 bases, and the junction held 7 bases outside the gene matches. Germline V gene sequence: CDR1 MDHEN, CDR2 SYDVKM. The CDR3 covers 14 residues. The CDR3 sequence is CASTPGLALYEQYF. CDR3 nucleotide sequence: TGTGCCAGCACCCCGGGACTAGCCCTCTACGAGCAGTACTTC.

V is TRBV5-1 and J is TRBJ2-1; the D gene is possibly TRBD2 (6 bases). V was clipped by 2 bases and J by 2 bases, with 11 bases between them. The V gene's germline CDR1 is SGHRS and CDR2 YFSETQ. There are 15 residues in the CDR3. The CDR3 reads CASSFTGDPYNEQFF. CDR3 nucleotide sequence: TGCGCCAGCAGCTTTACGGGAGATCCCTACAATGAGCAGTTCTTC.

This chain links TRBV7-2 with TRBJ2-1, with 7 bases that match TRBD2. This CDR3 spans 16 amino acids. V lost 5 bases to trimming and J lost 0 bases; unmatched junction nucleotides: 7. Germline-derived CDR1 and CDR2 are SGHTA and FQGNSA. DNA of the CDR3: TGTGCCAGCAGCCCGAAGCGGGGCAGCTCCTACAATGAGCAGTTCTTC. Translating gives CASSPKRGSSYNEQFF.

This clone has only one observation. This chain connects TRBV7-9 to TRBJ1-3; TRBD1 agrees at 7 bases. The trim removed 4 bases at V and 2 bases at J, leaving 5 bases unmatched. The CDR3 length is 15 residues. CDR1 and CDR2 from the germline V gene are SEHNR and FQNEAQ (reference sequence). The DNA of the CDR3 is TGTGCCAGCAGCTCGGACAGGATGGCTGGAAACACCATATATTTT. This translates into CASSSDRMAGNTIYF.

This chain uses TRBV28 with TRBJ1-1, with a tentative D call TRBD1 (6 bases). V was clipped by 7 bases and J by 0 bases, with 12 bases between them. The germline V gene has CDR1 MDHEN and CDR2 SYDVKM. The CDR3 consists of 14 residues. Written as DNA, the CDR3 is TGTGCCAGCACCCTCGGACAGATGAACACTGAAGCTTTCTTT. It translates to CASTLGQMNTEAFF.

This sequence joins TRBV21-1 and TRBJ1-2; TRBD1 reflects the table's D call only, with no check against the DNA. TRBV21-1 is an annotated pseudogene. CDR3 size: 15 residues. The CDR3 coding sequence is TGTGCCAGCAGCAATCATCCAGGTATGAACTATGGCTACACCTTC. Its protein is CASSNHPGMNYGYTF.

The chain carries TRBV11-3 and TRBJ1-1; TRBD1 might be the D (5 bases). Trimming left V 8 bases short and J 1 base short, with 11 bases between. Germline-derived CDR1 and CDR2 are SGHNT and YENEEA. CDR3 length: 13 residues. Here the CDR3 DNA reads TGTGCCAGCGGAGACAGAGGGAACACTGAAGCTTTCTTT. Its protein is CASGDRGNTEAFF.

The J gene is TRBJ2-1, the V gene TRBV7-2; 9 nucleotides agree with TRBD2. V lost 1 base to trimming and J lost 4 bases; unmatched junction nucleotides: 5. The CDR3 spans 16 residues. Germline V gene sequence: CDR1 SGHTA, CDR2 FQGNSA. In nucleotides, the CDR3 is TGTGCCAGCAGCTTAGTGGCTAGCGGGACGTACAATGAGCAGTTCTTC. Its translation: CASSLVASGTYNEQFF.

This clone was observed a single time. The V call is TRBV4-3, the J call TRBJ1-1; D remains unclear. Germline lookup yields CDR1 LGHNA and CDR2 YSLEER. V shed 4 bases and J shed 0 bases, with 9 bases lying between them. This CDR3 is built from 14 residues. CDR3 nucleotide sequence: TGCGCCAGCAGCCCGGGGAGCATGAACACTGAAGCTTTCTTT. This gives the protein CASSPGSMNTEAFF.

The chain carries TRBV2 and TRBJ1-6, with 7 positions matching TRBD1. CDR1 and CDR2 from the germline V gene are SNHLY and FYNNEI. The CDR3 spans 15 residues. V lost 7 bases and J lost 3; bases outside the gene matches: 6. In DNA, the CDR3 is TGTGCCAGCACCGGGGACAGCAACTATAATTCACCCCTCCACTTT. Amino acid sequence: CASTGDSNYNSPLHF.

The CDR3 loop reads CASRTGVSYNEQFF. The CDR3, as DNA: TGTGCCAGCCGAACAGGGGTCTCCTACAATGAGCAGTTCTTC. The chain recombines TRBV7-2 with TRBJ2-1; TRBD1 matches at 7 bases. V shed 8 bases and J 0 bases; nucleotides not matched to a gene: 4. This CDR3 is 14 amino acids long. The germline V gene has CDR1 SGHTA and CDR2 FQGNSA.

The rearrangement uses TRBV28 and TRBJ1-4; 8 bases agree with TRBD1. Germline V lookup: CDR1 MDHEN, CDR2 SYDVKM. The junction had 4 bases not matched to a gene; V was cut back by 2 bases and J by 8 bases. The CDR3 has 14 residues. CDR3 amino acids: CASSLRQGREKLFF. The CDR3 DNA reads as TGTGCCAGCAGTTTAAGACAGGGGAGAGAAAAACTGTTTTTT.

V is TRBV20-1 and J is TRBJ2-5; the match to TRBD2 covers 7 bases. Germline CDR1 DFQATT, CDR2 SNEGSKA (reference sequence). CDR3 size: 11 residues. V lost 5 bases to trimming and J lost 3 bases; unmatched junction nucleotides: 0. This CDR3 is CSAAGEETQYF. The CDR3 bases are TGCAGTGCTGCGGGAGAAGAGACCCAGTACTTC.

The chain is built from TRBV19 and TRBJ1-6; TRBD1 matches at 9 bases. There are 18 residues in the CDR3. CDR1 is LNHDA and CDR2 is SQIVND in the germline V gene (reference sequence). V shed 3 bases and J 6 bases; nucleotides not matched to a gene: 12. The CDR3, as DNA: TGTGCCAGTAGTATGGACCGGCGGGGACAGGGCCGTAATTCACCCCTCCACTTT. Amino acids: CASSMDRRGQGRNSPLHF.

The chain links TRBV27 to TRBJ1-5; TRBD1 matches 8 bases. The CDR3 has 16 amino acids. V trimming: 6 bases; J trimming: 4 bases; junction bases outside the gene matches: 11. Germline assignment: CDR1 MNHEY and CDR2 SMNVEV (reference sequence). The CDR3 here is CASRRTGNGGNQPQHF. DNA of the CDR3: TGTGCCAGCAGAAGGACAGGGAATGGGGGGAATCAGCCCCAGCATTTT.

The chain employs TRBV23-1 and TRBJ2-2; D remains ambiguous. TRBV23-1 is reported as an ORF; its role is uncertain. CDR3 size: 16 residues. V was cut by 7 bases and J by 1 base, with 16 bases left in between. This CDR3 reads CASKAPWQENTGELFF. The CDR3 nucleotides are TGCGCCAGCAAGGCCCCCTGGCAGGAGAACACCGGGGAGCTGTTTTTT.